Listed below are T cell receptor beta chains from one sample, sequenced in a study of identical twins. TCRdb re-called the 5' RACE reads through MiXCR, storing one row per CDR3 protein. The data hold around 1.7 million distinct CDR3 sequences, with about 32% observed a single time. The sample taken for sequencing was cord blood. The receptors were gathered from a newborn girl in good health. Both conserved end residues are part of each CDR3. Fields, in order: J gene, D gene, clone size, V gene, CDR3 DNA, CDR3 protein. D genes are given only for firm matches. Clone sizes are given selectively: once, few, many, or a class where the clone is expanded.

J gene: TRBJ2-1; D gene: TRBD2; clone size: -; V gene: TRBV10-2; CDR3 DNA: TGCGCCAGCCAGAGCGGGGGGATCTATGAGCAGTTCTTC; CDR3 protein: CASQSGGIYEQFF
J gene: TRBJ2-1; D gene: -; clone size: few; V gene: TRBV2; CDR3 DNA: TGTGCCAGCAGTGAACAGCGCTCCTACAATGAGCAGTTCTTC; CDR3 protein: CASSEQRSYNEQFF
J gene: TRBJ1-1; D gene: -; clone size: -; V gene: TRBV2; CDR3 DNA: TGTGCCAGCAGTGAACTAAGCACTGAAGCTTTCTTT; CDR3 protein: CASSELSTEAFF
J gene: TRBJ1-2; D gene: -; clone size: -; V gene: TRBV20-1; CDR3 DNA: TGCAGTGCTATTGAGACGGTTGGCTACACCTTC; CDR3 protein: CSAIETVGYTF
J gene: TRBJ2-3; D gene: TRBD2; clone size: -; V gene: TRBV5-1; CDR3 DNA: TGCGCCAGCAGCTTTCGGCTAGCGGGGGCCCGATTAAACACAGATACGCAGTATTTT; CDR3 protein: CASSFRLAGARLNTDTQYF
J gene: TRBJ1-4; D gene: TRBD1; clone size: few; V gene: TRBV6-1; CDR3 DNA: TGTGCCAGCAGTGAGTGGACAGGGAATGAAAAACTGTTTTTT; CDR3 protein: CASSEWTGNEKLFF
J gene: TRBJ2-1; D gene: TRBD2; clone size: -; V gene: TRBV7-2; CDR3 DNA: TGTGCCAGCAGCTTAACCGGGACTAGCGTGAATGGTGGGCAGTTCTTC; CDR3 protein: CASSLTGTSVNGGQFF
J gene: TRBJ2-1; D gene: TRBD2; clone size: -; V gene: TRBV27; CDR3 DNA: TGTGCCAGCAGGGGACTAGACCCTTACAATGAGCAGTTCTTC; CDR3 protein: CASRGLDPYNEQFF
J gene: TRBJ2-6; D gene: -; clone size: -; V gene: TRBV2; CDR3 DNA: TGTGCCAGCAGTGAGGGAGGGGGATTTGGGGCCAACGTCCTGACTTTC; CDR3 protein: CASSEGGGFGANVLTF
J gene: TRBJ2-7; D gene: TRBD2; clone size: few; V gene: TRBV5-1; CDR3 DNA: TGCGCCAGCAGGGGACAACTAGCGGGCTCCTACGAGCAGTACTTC; CDR3 protein: CASRGQLAGSYEQYF
J gene: TRBJ2-7; D gene: -; clone size: few; V gene: TRBV28; CDR3 DNA: TGTGCCAGCAGTTTATCCGGGCTTTACAATGAGCAGTACTTC; CDR3 protein: CASSLSGLYNEQYF
J gene: TRBJ2-3; D gene: TRBD2; clone size: -; V gene: TRBV20-1; CDR3 DNA: TGCACCTGTTTACTAGCGCTAGGCACAGATACGCAGTATTTT; CDR3 protein: CTCLLALGTDTQYF
J gene: TRBJ2-1; D gene: -; clone size: many; V gene: TRBV4-1; CDR3 DNA: TGCGCCAGCAGCCCGACTAGCTCCTACAATGAGCAGTTCTTC; CDR3 protein: CASSPTSSYNEQFF
J gene: TRBJ2-1; D gene: -; clone size: few; V gene: TRBV3-1; CDR3 DNA: TGTGCCAGCAGCCAAGAACCGGGTAGGGGACTCTACAATGAGCAGTTCTTC; CDR3 protein: CASSQEPGRGLYNEQFF
J gene: TRBJ1-2; D gene: TRBD1; clone size: many; V gene: TRBV12-3/TRBV12-4; CDR3 DNA: TGTGCCAGCAGCCGGGACAGGCCTTATGGCTACACCTTC; CDR3 protein: CASSRDRPYGYTF
J gene: TRBJ2-1; D gene: TRBD1; clone size: -; V gene: TRBV5-1; CDR3 DNA: TGCGCCAGCAGCGCCGGACAGGCAGCCTACAATGAGCAGTTCTTC; CDR3 protein: CASSAGQAAYNEQFF
J gene: TRBJ2-2; D gene: -; clone size: -; V gene: TRBV10-2; CDR3 DNA: TGCGCCAGACTTGCAGAAGGAAACACCGGGGAGCTGTTTTTT; CDR3 protein: CARLAEGNTGELFF
J gene: TRBJ1-2; D gene: -; clone size: many; V gene: TRBV20-1; CDR3 DNA: TGCAGTGCTAGAGTAGGGGACTATGGCTACACCTTC; CDR3 protein: CSARVGDYGYTF
J gene: TRBJ2-3; D gene: -; clone size: many; V gene: TRBV2; CDR3 DNA: TGTGCCAGCAGTGGTAGCGTATCCACGCAGTATTTT; CDR3 protein: CASSGSVSTQYF
J gene: TRBJ2-1; D gene: -; clone size: few; V gene: TRBV9; CDR3 DNA: TGTGCCAGCAGCGTATACGGCGGGGAGCAGTTCTTC; CDR3 protein: CASSVYGGEQFF
J gene: TRBJ2-5; D gene: TRBD2; clone size: -; V gene: TRBV5-1; CDR3 DNA: TGCGCCAGCAGCTCCCTAGCTAGCGGATACAATGAGCAGTACTTC; CDR3 protein: CASSSLASGYNEQYF
J gene: TRBJ2-3; D gene: -; clone size: -; V gene: TRBV6-2/TRBV6-3; CDR3 DNA: TGTGCCAGCAGTTACCAAGATACGCAGTATTTT; CDR3 protein: CASSYQDTQYF
J gene: TRBJ1-1; D gene: -; clone size: -; V gene: TRBV12-3/TRBV12-4; CDR3 DNA: TGTGCCAGCAGTTTAAGTGCGGTTATGCGGACTGAAGCTTTCTTT; CDR3 protein: CASSLSAVMRTEAFF
J gene: TRBJ2-3; D gene: TRBD2; clone size: -; V gene: TRBV29-1; CDR3 DNA: TGCAGCGACCTATCAGCGGGAAGGACAGATACGCAGTATTTT; CDR3 protein: CSDLSAGRTDTQYF
J gene: TRBJ2-1; D gene: TRBD2; clone size: -; V gene: TRBV5-1; CDR3 DNA: TGCGCCAGCAGCCTTAGCGGGAGCAAGGCTGAGCAGTTCTTC; CDR3 protein: CASSLSGSKAEQFF
J gene: TRBJ1-2; D gene: -; clone size: -; V gene: TRBV12-3/TRBV12-4; CDR3 DNA: TGTGCCAGCAGTCTAGGTGTGTGGAGCACCCAAACCTATGGCTACACCTTC; CDR3 protein: CASSLGVWSTQTYGYTF
J gene: TRBJ2-7; D gene: -; clone size: -; V gene: TRBV19; CDR3 DNA: TGTGCCAGTAGTATAGTAGGAGTTGGATACGAGCAGTACTTC; CDR3 protein: CASSIVGVGYEQYF
J gene: TRBJ1-5; D gene: TRBD1; clone size: -; V gene: TRBV6-5; CDR3 DNA: TGTGCCAGCAGTTACTCACAGGGGCGAAATCAGCCCCAGCATTTT; CDR3 protein: CASSYSQGRNQPQHF
J gene: TRBJ2-2; D gene: -; clone size: -; V gene: TRBV3-1; CDR3 DNA: TGTGCCAGCAGCCAAGTACCTCTCTGGGACGGGGAGCTGTTTTTT; CDR3 protein: CASSQVPLWDGELFF
J gene: TRBJ1-6; D gene: TRBD1; clone size: -; V gene: TRBV6-5; CDR3 DNA: TGTGCCAGCAATAGGGACAGCTCCTATAATTCACCCCTCCACTTT; CDR3 protein: CASNRDSSYNSPLHF
J gene: TRBJ1-3; D gene: -; clone size: -; V gene: TRBV11-2; CDR3 DNA: TGTGCCAGCAGCTCGGCACCCTCTGGAAACACCATATATTTT; CDR3 protein: CASSSAPSGNTIYF
J gene: TRBJ2-1; D gene: -; clone size: -; V gene: TRBV20-1; CDR3 DNA: TGCAGTGCTGGGCGGGTTAATGAGCAGTTCTTC; CDR3 protein: CSAGRVNEQFF
J gene: TRBJ2-5; D gene: -; clone size: -; V gene: TRBV11-1; CDR3 DNA: TGTGCCAGCAGCCCCGGGACCTTCCCCGCTGAGCAGTACTTC; CDR3 protein: CASSPGTFPAEQYF
J gene: TRBJ2-1; D gene: -; clone size: -; V gene: TRBV5-1; CDR3 DNA: TGCGCCAGCAGCTTGGCCAACGGCAATGAGCAGTTCTTC; CDR3 protein: CASSLANGNEQFF
J gene: TRBJ2-7; D gene: TRBD1; clone size: few; V gene: TRBV5-1; CDR3 DNA: TGCGCCAGCAGCTTGCGCTGGGGACAGTACTACGAGCAGTACTTC; CDR3 protein: CASSLRWGQYYEQYF
J gene: TRBJ1-1; D gene: -; clone size: -; V gene: TRBV27; CDR3 DNA: TGTGCCAGCAGTTTAAGTCGGCGCTACAAAGTGAACACTGAAGCTTTCTTT; CDR3 protein: CASSLSRRYKVNTEAFF
J gene: TRBJ1-3; D gene: TRBD1; clone size: -; V gene: TRBV5-1; CDR3 DNA: TGCGCCAGCAGCGACCACAGGGGCACGGGAAACACCATATATTTT; CDR3 protein: CASSDHRGTGNTIYF
J gene: TRBJ2-7; D gene: -; clone size: few; V gene: TRBV19; CDR3 DNA: TGTGCCAGTAGTATCGGGACTTTCAACTACGAGCAGTACTTC; CDR3 protein: CASSIGTFNYEQYF
J gene: TRBJ2-7; D gene: TRBD1; clone size: -; V gene: TRBV12-3/TRBV12-4; CDR3 DNA: TGTGCCAGCAGTCCCCGACAGGGTTACTACGAGCAGTACTTC; CDR3 protein: CASSPRQGYYEQYF
J gene: TRBJ1-1; D gene: -; clone size: -; V gene: TRBV5-1; CDR3 DNA: TGCGCCAGCAGGCTAGGGGGGGAGGTCAAGACTGAAGCTTTCTTT; CDR3 protein: CASRLGGEVKTEAFF
J gene: TRBJ2-3; D gene: -; clone size: -; V gene: TRBV19; CDR3 DNA: TGTGCCAGTAGTATCCCCCGGGTCTCAGATACGCAGTATTTT; CDR3 protein: CASSIPRVSDTQYF
J gene: TRBJ2-7; D gene: TRBD2; clone size: -; V gene: TRBV10-2; CDR3 DNA: TGCGCCAGCAGGCCGGGACTAGCGGGTAAATTGACTTCCTACGAGCAGTACTTC; CDR3 protein: CASRPGLAGKLTSYEQYF
J gene: TRBJ1-2; D gene: -; clone size: -; V gene: TRBV5-1; CDR3 DNA: TGCGCCAGCAGCTTGGGCCAGGTACACACCTTC; CDR3 protein: CASSLGQVHTF
J gene: TRBJ2-7; D gene: -; clone size: -; V gene: TRBV20-1; CDR3 DNA: TGCAGTGCTAGGGCCGGGACACATACCTACGAGCAGTACTTC; CDR3 protein: CSARAGTHTYEQYF
J gene: TRBJ1-1; D gene: -; clone size: -; V gene: TRBV7-8; CDR3 DNA: TGTGCCAGCAGCCCTACTCGACAGATGAACACTGAAGCTTTCTTT; CDR3 protein: CASSPTRQMNTEAFF
J gene: TRBJ1-5; D gene: -; clone size: few; V gene: TRBV6-6; CDR3 DNA: TGTGCCAGCAGTTACTTTCCCAATCAGCCCCAGCATTTT; CDR3 protein: CASSYFPNQPQHF
J gene: TRBJ2-7; D gene: TRBD1; clone size: -; V gene: TRBV2; CDR3 DNA: TGTGCCGGCAGTAGAATCCGGGACAGGTACTTC; CDR3 protein: CAGSRIRDRYF
J gene: TRBJ2-7; D gene: TRBD1; clone size: -; V gene: TRBV13; CDR3 DNA: TGTGCCAGCAGCTTATCATACAGGGGGCAAGACGAGCAGTACTTC; CDR3 protein: CASSLSYRGQDEQYF
J gene: TRBJ2-7; D gene: -; clone size: many; V gene: TRBV29-1; CDR3 DNA: TGCAGCGTTGAGGGTGGGAAGTCCTACGAGCAGTACTTC; CDR3 protein: CSVEGGKSYEQYF